This is a list of T cell receptor beta chains from one sample in a study of T-cell reconstitution after alpha-beta-depleted transplantation in children. TCRdb itself ran the PCR reads through MiXCR, one entry per CDR3 protein. Among more than 85,000 distinct CDR3 sequences listed, around 7% were seen once. The sample here was PBMCs, taken before TCRalphabeta/CD19-depleted stem cell transplant. The source is a boy under 10 years old with acute lymphoblastic leukemia, due to receive a stem cell transplant. The CDR3 runs from the conserved cysteine through the conserved F or W. A D gene is named only where the DNA matches it firmly. The size entry is marked missing in some rows and otherwise reads once, few, many or a size class.

D gene	clone size	J gene	V gene	CDR3 DNA	CDR3 protein
NA	many	TRBJ1-2	TRBV3-1	TGTGCCAGCAGCCTTCTTCGGAATAACTATGGCTACACCTTC	CASSLLRNNYGYTF
NA	many	TRBJ2-5	TRBV10-3	TGTGCCATCAGTGAGGCGGGGGCTGGGGAGACCCAGTACTTC	CAISEAGAGETQYF
NA	NA	TRBJ2-7	TRBV6-2/TRBV6-3	TGTGCCAGCACCCCTCCGAAGGCTAAGTCCTACGAGCAGTACTTC	CASTPPKAKSYEQYF
TRBD2	NA	TRBJ2-1	TRBV6-1	TGTGCCACCCGGGAAACAGCGGGGGGGCCAAGTGAGCAGTTCTTC	CATRETAGGPSEQFF
NA	NA	TRBJ2-7	TRBV7-8	TGTGCCAGCAGCTTAGCGATTTATCAGGGGTACTCCTACGAGCAGTACTTC	CASSLAIYQGYSYEQYF
NA	NA	TRBJ1-4	TRBV19	TGTGCCAGTAGTATGGACTTTACAAAACTGTTTTTT	CASSMDFTKLFF
NA	NA	TRBJ1-2	TRBV18	TGTGCCAGCTCACCGTCGGAGGGGGGAGGAAATGGCTACACCTTC	CASSPSEGGGNGYTF
NA	few	TRBJ2-2	TRBV3-1	TGTGCCAGCAGCCCCCGATTATCGAACACCGGGGAGCTGTTTTTT	CASSPRLSNTGELFF
NA	many	TRBJ2-7	TRBV2	TGTGCCAGCAGCCTTGACAGCGTTCCTAACTACGAGCAGTACTTC	CASSLDSVPNYEQYF
TRBD1	NA	TRBJ2-1	TRBV7-7	TGTGCCAGCAGCCCGGTCGGACAGGGGCCCTACAATGAGCAGTTCTTC	CASSPVGQGPYNEQFF
NA	many	TRBJ2-6	TRBV28	TGTGCCAGCATCCCCGGCCGGACGGCTGGGGGGGCCAACGTCCTGACTTTC	CASIPGRTAGGANVLTF
NA	NA	TRBJ2-1	TRBV5-1	TGCGCCAGCAGCCGGACTGGAAGGCATGAGCAGTTCTTC	CASSRTGRHEQFF
TRBD1	NA	TRBJ1-2	TRBV6-1	TGTGCCAGCAGACGGGACCCGACAGGGATCTATGGCTACACCTTC	CASRRDPTGIYGYTF
TRBD2	many	TRBJ2-7	TRBV7-9	TGTGCCAGCAGCTCCGGAGGACTAGCGGAAAGCTCCTACGAGCAGTACTTC	CASSSGGLAESSYEQYF
TRBD2	NA	TRBJ2-1	TRBV4-2	TGTGCCAGCAGCCAAGATCCCCAGCGGGGAAATTACAATGAGCAGTTCTTC	CASSQDPQRGNYNEQFF
TRBD2	many	TRBJ2-2	TRBV5-1	TGCGCCAGCAGCCCTCAACTAGCGGGGCCCCCGGGCACCGGGGAGCTGTTTTTT	CASSPQLAGPPGTGELFF
NA	many	TRBJ2-1	TRBV5-1	TGCGCCAGCAGCTTGGATGTAAACGCCGATGAGCAGTTCTTC	CASSLDVNADEQFF
TRBD1	few	TRBJ1-6	TRBV5-1	TGCGCCAGCAGAGTTACCGGGACAGGGAATTCACCCCTCCACTTT	CASRVTGTGNSPLHF